The 14 T cell receptor beta chains given below trace back to one sample, sequenced in a study of naive and memory T cell subsets. The antigens of these receptors remain unknown. Both TRBC1 and TRBC2 were covered by a beta constant-region primer of two equimolar oligonucleotides. Four rounds of PCR amplified the ligated cDNA using nested alpha and beta constant-region primers plus SP2. Using its own MiXCR run on the UMI-ligation and nested PCR reads, TCRdb lists one record per CDR3 protein. Found here are about 140,000 distinct CDR3 sequences, around 21% of them singletons; the top ten hold around 0.63%. Overall study findings and caveats: A few larger clonotypes appeared in naive repertoires, especially CD8, possibly memory cells re-expressing CD45RA.

Sequencing used naive CD8+ T cells from blood. All receptors derive from a human donor in good health.

On this clonotype: Germline is not matched at one junction end, which may reflect a read error. The CDR3 DNA follows: TGTGCCAACAGTTCCGGACGTTCCTCTCATGGCTACACCTTC. Protein sequence: CANSSGRSSHGYTF. The genes are TRBV12-3 or TRBV12-4 and TRBJ1-2; D gene uncertain. The CDR3 totals 14 residues.

There are a few counts of this clonotype. The chain recombines TRBV19 with TRBJ2-3; D is uncertain. Germline loops: CDR1 LNHDA, CDR2 SQIVND (reference sequence). The CDR3 loop spans 14 amino acids. With 4 bases removed from V and 0 bases from J, the gap between germline ends came to 8 bases. DNA of the CDR3: TGTGCCAGTAGTACTCTGTATAGCACAGATACGCAGTATTTT. Its protein product is CASSTLYSTDTQYF.

This clonotype was picked up a small number of times. J is TRBJ2-1 and V is TRBV28; no definite D call. From germline, CDR1 is MDHEN and CDR2 SYDVKM. The germline V and J ends were trimmed by 3 bases and 7 bases, with 7 bases remaining between them. This CDR3 comprises 12 residues. The chain's CDR3 is CASSFWFNEQFF. CDR3 coding DNA: TGTGCCAGCAGTTTTTGGTTTAATGAGCAGTTCTTC.

The genes are TRBV15 and TRBJ2-7, with a weak D call TRBD1 (5 bases). The length of the CDR3 is 13 residues. Germline V lookup: CDR1 LNHNV, CDR2 YYDKDF (reference sequence). V lost 3 bases and J lost 4, with 10 bases in between. The CDR3 DNA follows: TGTGCCACCAGCAGCACCCAGGGTTACGAGCAGTACTTC. Translation: CATSSTQGYEQYF. The whole variable domain, filled in from reference TRBV15 and TRBJ2-7, reads DAMVIQNPRYQVTQFGKPVTLSCSQTLNHNVMYWYQQKSSQAPKLLFHYYDKDFNNEADTPDNFQSRRPNTSFCFLDIRSPGLGDTAMYLCATSSTQGYEQYFGPGTRLTVT.

This rearrangement joins TRBV29-1 to TRBJ1-1; the D gene is possibly TRBD1 (6 bases). This CDR3 is built from 14 residues. Per germline, CDR1 SQVTM and CDR2 ANQGSEA. The V and J ends lost 4 bases and 0 bases respectively, with 12 bases between them. Written as DNA, the CDR3 is TGCAGCGTTGCCGGGACACCTATGAACACTGAAGCTTTCTTT. It is translated as CSVAGTPMNTEAFF.

The chain has TRBV7-7 and TRBJ2-3; 11 nucleotides line up with TRBD2. This CDR3 contains 16 residues. J was trimmed by 6 bases and V by 3 bases; bases with no gene match: 8. CDR1 is SSHAT and CDR2 is FNYEAQ in the germline V gene (reference sequence). The CDR3, as DNA: TGTGCCAGCAGCTTGGGACTAGCGGAGGTCGGTGATACGCAGTATTTT. The encoded protein is CASSLGLAEVGDTQYF. The variable domain in full, with the rest retrieved from reference TRBV7-7 and TRBJ2-3, is GAGVSQSPRYKVTKRGQDVTLRCDPISSHATLYWYQQALGQGPEFLTYFNYEAQPDKSGLPSDRFSAERPEGSISTLTIQRTEQRDSAMYRCASSLGLAEVGDTQYFGPGTRLTVL.

This clonotype was seen a few times. The genes are TRBV27 and TRBJ2-7; D is perhaps TRBD2 (6 bases). Germline values: CDR1 MNHEY, CDR2 SMNVEV (reference sequence). The CDR3 has 14 amino acids. Trimming removed 2 bases from V and 4 bases from J, with 12 bases in between. The CDR3 sequence: CASSLGGSAYEQYF. As DNA, the CDR3 is TGTGCCAGCAGTTTAGGAGGGAGTGCATACGAGCAGTACTTC.

This clonotype turned up a few times. V is TRBV11-2 and J is TRBJ1-4; possible D gene TRBD1, 5 bases. CDR1 is SGHAT, CDR2 FQNNGV, per germline. The V and J ends lost 5 bases and 11 bases respectively, with 9 bases between them. CDR3 length equals 11 residues. The CDR3, as DNA: TGTGCCAGCAGCGGGTGGGGGAAACTGTTTTTT. This gives the protein CASSGWGKLFF.

This chain joins TRBV2 and TRBJ2-1, with D possibly being TRBD1 (5 bases). Germline lookup yields CDR1 SNHLY and CDR2 FYNNEI. The CDR3 extends over 13 amino acids. V shed 11 bases and J shed 5 bases, with 16 bases lying between them. Here the CDR3 DNA reads TGTGCCCGATCAGGGCCTCCAAACAATGAGCAGTTCTTC. It codes for CARSGPPNNEQFF.

This clonotype was detected only a few times. The chain is built from TRBV2 and TRBJ2-1; 10 positions match TRBD2. CDR3 size: 15 residues. Germline V lookup: CDR1 SNHLY, CDR2 FYNNEI. V lost 5 bases and J lost 4; bases outside the gene matches: 5. CDR3 sequence (DNA): TGTGCCAGCAGTCGAGCGGGAGGGGGTTACAATGAGCAGTTCTTC. Residues: CASSRAGGGYNEQFF. The variable domain in full, completed from reference TRBV2 and TRBJ2-1, reads EPEVTQTPSHQVTQMGQEVILRCVPISNHLYFYWYRQILGQKVEFLVSFYNNEISEKSEIFDDQFSVERPDGSNFTLKIRSTKLEDSAMYFCASSRAGGGYNEQFFGPGTRLTVL.

This rearrangement joins TRBV2 to TRBJ1-5; D unresolved. Germline V gene data show CDR1 as SNHLY and CDR2 as FYNNEI. V was pared by 6 bases and J by 1 base, with 13 bases between. This CDR3 is built from 15 residues. The CDR3 reads CASSNGPLSNQPQHF. The CDR3 DNA is TGTGCCAGCAGCAACGGACCTTTAAGCAATCAGCCCCAGCATTTT.

The chain joins TRBV10-3 to TRBJ2-7; D is possibly TRBD2 (6 bases). V dropped 2 bases and J dropped 4 bases, with 6 bases sitting between them. The CDR3 runs to 12 residues. Germline lookup yields CDR1 ENHRY and CDR2 SYGVKD. DNA of the CDR3: TGTGCCATCAGTGAGGGGGGGTACGAGCAGTACTTC. This translates into CAISEGGYEQYF.

This clonotype has more than one count but fewer than ten. The V gene is TRBV11-2, the J gene TRBJ2-1, with D hard to call. Germline V gene data show CDR1 as SGHAT and CDR2 as FQNNGV. The germline V and J ends were trimmed by 5 bases and 4 bases, with 18 bases remaining between them. The CDR3 extends over 16 amino acids. DNA of the CDR3: TGTGCCAGCAGCGCCGACGGGTTGGGCCTTTACAATGAGCAGTTCTTC. Its translation: CASSADGLGLYNEQFF.

This clonotype was detected only a few times. This rearrangement joins TRBV12-3 or TRBV12-4 to TRBJ2-7; D remains unclear. The CDR3 has 12 residues. Trimming took off 3 bases at V and 5 bases at J, with 8 bases between the two ends. The DNA for the CDR3 is TGTGCCAGCAGTTTTTTTGTCCACGAGCAGTACTTC. Translation: CASSFFVHEQYF.